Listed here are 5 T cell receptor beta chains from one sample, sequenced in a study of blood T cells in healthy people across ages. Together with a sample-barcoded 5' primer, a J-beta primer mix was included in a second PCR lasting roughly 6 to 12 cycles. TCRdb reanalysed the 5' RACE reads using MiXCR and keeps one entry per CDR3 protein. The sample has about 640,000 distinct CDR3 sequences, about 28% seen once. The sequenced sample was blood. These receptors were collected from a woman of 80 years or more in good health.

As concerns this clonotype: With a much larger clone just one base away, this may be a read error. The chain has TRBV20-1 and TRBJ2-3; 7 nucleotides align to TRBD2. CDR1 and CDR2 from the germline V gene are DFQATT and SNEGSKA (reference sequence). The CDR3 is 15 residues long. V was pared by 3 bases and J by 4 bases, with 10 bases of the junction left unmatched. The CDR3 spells CSASDYERGADTQYF. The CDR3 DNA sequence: TGCAGTGCTAGTGATTACGAGCGGGGAGCAGATACGCAGTATTTT.

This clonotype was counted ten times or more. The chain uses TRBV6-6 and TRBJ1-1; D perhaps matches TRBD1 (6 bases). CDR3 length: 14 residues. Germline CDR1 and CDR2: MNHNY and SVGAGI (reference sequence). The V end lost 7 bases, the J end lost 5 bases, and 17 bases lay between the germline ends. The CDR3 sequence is CASILGAPGTEAFF. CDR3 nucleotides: TGTGCCAGCATCTTGGGGGCGCCGGGGACTGAAGCTTTCTTT.

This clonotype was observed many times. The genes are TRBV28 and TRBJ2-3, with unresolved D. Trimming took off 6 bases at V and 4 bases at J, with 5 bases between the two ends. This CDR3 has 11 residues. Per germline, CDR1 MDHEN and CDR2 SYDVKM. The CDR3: CASRAADTQYF. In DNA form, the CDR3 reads TGTGCCAGCAGGGCGGCAGATACGCAGTATTTT. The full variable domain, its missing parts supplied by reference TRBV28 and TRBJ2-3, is DVKVTQSSRYLVKRTGEKVFLECVQDMDHENMFWYRQDPGLGLRLIYFSYDVKMKEKGDIPEGYSVSREKKERFSLILESASTNQTSMYLCASRAADTQYFGPGTRLTVL.

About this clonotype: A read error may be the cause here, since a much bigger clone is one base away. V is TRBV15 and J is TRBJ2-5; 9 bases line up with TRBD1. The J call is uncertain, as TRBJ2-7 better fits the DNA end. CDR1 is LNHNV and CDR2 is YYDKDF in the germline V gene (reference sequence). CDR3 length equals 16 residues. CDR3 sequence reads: CATSRASGQGWSEQYF. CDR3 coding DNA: TGTGCCACCAGCAGAGCCTCCGGACAGGGGTGGTCCGAGCAGTACTTC.

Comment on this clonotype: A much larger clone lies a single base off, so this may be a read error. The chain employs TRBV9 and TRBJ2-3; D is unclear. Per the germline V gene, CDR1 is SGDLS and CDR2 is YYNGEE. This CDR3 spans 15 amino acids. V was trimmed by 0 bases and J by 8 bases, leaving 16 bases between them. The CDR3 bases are TGTGCCAGCAGCGTAGGAGGATACGCCGAAGGTACGCAGTATTTT. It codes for CASSVGGYAEGTQYF.